This T cell receptor beta chain derives from a study of OX40 agonist ivuxolimab in advanced cancers. Across the study: Ivuxolimab, an antibody that agonizes OX40 (CD134), was administered to the patients. General observations from the study: At 0.1 to 3.0 mg/kg and by week 6, CD4+ and CD8+ T cells in the blood had expanded clonally.

The CDR3 totals 13 residues. The germline V gene has CDR1 MDHEN and CDR2 SYDVKM. Deletions cut 2 bases from V and 6 bases from J, with 8 bases between. TCRdb's table, derived via immunoSEQ multiplex PCR, lists solely in-frame clones and lacks some. Of 65,000 to 70,000 clones listed, about nine tenths are singletons. Autoimmune disease history or systemic immunosuppression barred patients. The investigators sampled blood at baseline, at cycle 4 day 1, and at cycle 7 day 1. About this clone itself: Its matching antigen is unknown.

This rearrangement joins TRBV28 to TRBJ1-5, with D tentatively TRBD1 (5 bases). The source was CD4+ or CD8+ T cells sorted from blood, collected in a trial of the OX40 agonist ivuxolimab. The sequence was collected from an adult with an advanced solid tumor such as melanoma, head and neck, liver or kidney cancer. The CDR3: CASSLRGFQPQHF. CDR3 bases: TGTGCCAGCAGTTTACGGGGGTTTCAGCCCCAGCATTTT.